This TCR beta chain was found in a study of a mutant IDH1 vaccine in newly diagnosed glioma. About the research overall: Sex distribution of treated patients was approximately 62% male and 37.5% female; mean age was around 42 years.

Time point of the sample: baseline, week 1 (first vaccination visit). Treatment specified: pre-vaccination baseline after standard-of-care therapy. CDR1 is DFQATT, CDR2 SNEGSKA, per germline (reference sequence). Trimming took 3 bases from V and 8 from J, leaving 10 bases between them. This CDR3 spans 11 amino acids. Libraries were prepared by immunoSEQ multiplex PCR; TCRdb keeps only in-frame clonotypes and omits some of them. The sample has tens of thousands of clones, 65% to 85% seen once. The sequence was obtained from a man between 18 and 35 years old with glioma. J is TRBJ1-1 and V is TRBV20-1; tentatively, D is TRBD1 (5 bases). The sequencing used PBMCs, collected from a glioma patient treated with radiotherapy, temozolomide or both. The CDR3 reads CSAREQVEAFF. The CDR3 DNA reads as TGCAGTGCTAGGGAACAGGTGGAAGCTTTCTTT.